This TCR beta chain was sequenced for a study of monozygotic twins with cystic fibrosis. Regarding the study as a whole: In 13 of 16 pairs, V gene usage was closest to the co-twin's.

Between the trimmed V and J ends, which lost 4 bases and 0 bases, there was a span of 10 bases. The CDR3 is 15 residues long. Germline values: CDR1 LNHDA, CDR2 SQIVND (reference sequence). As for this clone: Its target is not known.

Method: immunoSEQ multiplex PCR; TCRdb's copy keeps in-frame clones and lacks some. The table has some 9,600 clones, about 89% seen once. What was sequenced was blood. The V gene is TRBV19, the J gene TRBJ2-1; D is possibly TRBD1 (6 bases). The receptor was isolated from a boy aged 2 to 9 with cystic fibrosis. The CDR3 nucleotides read TGTGCCAGTAGTACCGGGACAAGCTCCTACAATGAGCAGTTCTTC. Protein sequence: CASSTGTSSYNEQFF.